This T cell receptor (beta chain) was observed in a study of T-cell reconstitution after alpha-beta-depleted transplantation in children. Study-level findings and limits: T-cell counts and diversity at one year post-transplant came mainly from newly produced T cells. Expanded clones from the graft, numbering several hundred, reportedly supplied alpha-beta T cells about two months after transplant. Surviving recipient T cells and thymic progenitors accounted for the high day-60 TCRbeta diversity observed in some patients.

In this sample, this clonotype turned up a few times. No antigen is known for it. J was trimmed by 7 bases and V by 0 bases; bases with no gene match: 13. The CDR3 spans 17 residues. Germline V lookup: CDR1 SGDLS, CDR2 YYNGEE. Unique molecular identifiers were incorporated when the TCRbeta library was constructed. TCRdb reprocessed the PCR reads with MiXCR, giving one entry per CDR3 protein. The sample has fewer than 35,000 distinct CDR3 sequences; 15% to 20% are singletons. The source is a male patient aged 2-9 years who had a stem cell transplant for acute lymphoblastic leukemia, so the T cells may come from the graft donor. The chain is built from TRBV9 and TRBJ1-5; 7 bases are shared with TRBD1. The source material was PBMCs, mostly from graft donor cells, sampled 60 days after TCRalphabeta/CD19-depleted stem cell transplant. CDR3 protein: CASSVATQDRIKQPQHF. Written as DNA, the CDR3 is TGTGCCAGCAGCGTAGCTACTCAGGACAGGATAAAGCAGCCCCAGCATTTT.